Shown below are 10 T cell receptor beta chains from a single sample sequenced in a study of T-cell memory formation after mild COVID-19. One entry per CDR3 protein, called by TCRdb with MiXCR from the 5' RACE reads. This sample carries approximately 60,000 distinct CDR3 sequences, 9.3% of them seen once, and the ten largest clones take 1.1%. The sequencing sample was made of PBMCs or a T cell subset sorted from them (not recorded which). These receptors were collected from a man aged 18 to 29 who had mild COVID-19 (a few samples of this study predate the infection). Cell type and time point are not known.

This clonotype was counted a few times. V is TRBV28 and J is TRBJ2-3; D gene ambiguous. The CDR3 contains 15 residues. V gave up 2 bases and J gave up 2 bases, with 11 bases separating them. Germline CDR1 and CDR2: MDHEN and SYDVKM. The CDR3 nucleotides are TGTGCCAGCAGTTTAGCGGCAGCGCCCACAGATACGCAGTATTTT. Protein: CASSLAAAPTDTQYF.

J is TRBJ2-7 and V is TRBV3-1; a possible D gene is TRBD2 (5 bases). V lost 3 bases, J lost 2 bases, and 11 bases lay in between. The CDR3 is 14 residues long. Germline lookup yields CDR1 LGHDT and CDR2 YNNKEL (reference sequence). CDR3 region: CASSQGALAYEQYF. The CDR3 nucleotides read TGTGCCAGCAGCCAGGGAGCGCTCGCCTACGAGCAGTACTTC.

The sample holds a few counts of this clonotype. This chain joins TRBV11-2 and TRBJ2-3, with 8 bases identical to TRBD2. The CDR3 has 16 residues. In germline, CDR1 is SGHAT, CDR2 FQNNGV. Germline trimming cut 1 base from V and 2 bases from J; bases unmatched to any gene: 5. For the CDR3, the DNA is TGTGCCAGCAGCTTAGTAGTCGGGGGGGCCACAGATACGCAGTATTTT. Residues: CASSLVVGGATDTQYF. Filled out from reference TRBV11-2 and TRBJ2-3, the complete variable domain reads EAGVAQSPRYKIIEKRQSVAFWCNPISGHATLYWYQQILGQGPKLLIQFQNNGVVDDSQLPKDRFSAERLKGVDSTLKIQPAKLEDSAVYLCASSLVVGGATDTQYFGPGTRLTVL.

With respect to this clonotype: This clone may be a read error of a much larger clone one base away. This chain uses TRBV2 with TRBJ1-2; 8 bases map to TRBD1. The V segment lost 5 bases and the J segment 6 bases; nucleotides outside the gene matches: 2. This CDR3 has 12 residues. From germline, CDR1 is SNHLY and CDR2 FYNNEI. The CDR3 nucleotides read TGTGCCAGCAGTCCGACAGGGGATGGCTACACCTTC. Its translation is CASSPTGDGYTF.

This clonotype has ten or more counts. V and J are TRBV29-1 and TRBJ2-5; D possibly corresponds to TRBD2 (6 bases). V lost 5 bases and J lost 5, with 9 bases in between. The length of the CDR3 is 11 residues. Germline V gives CDR1 SQVTM, CDR2 ANQGSEA. The chain's CDR3 is CSVRSGETQYF. The CDR3 nucleotides read TGCAGCGTTCGGAGCGGGGAGACCCAGTACTTC. Filled out from reference TRBV29-1 and TRBJ2-5, the complete variable domain reads SAVISQKPSRDICQRGTSLTIQCQVDSQVTMMFWYRQQPGQSLTLIATANQGSEATYESGFVIDKFPISRPNLTFSTLTVSNMSPEDSSIYLCSVRSGETQYFGPGTRLLVL.

This clonotype was found a few times. The gene calls are TRBV5-6 and TRBJ2-5; D possibly corresponds to TRBD1 (5 bases). The germline V gene encodes CDR1 SGHDT and CDR2 YYEEEE. The CDR3 spans 14 residues. Trimming removed 4 bases from V and 4 bases from J, with 14 bases in between. In DNA form, the CDR3 reads TGTGCCAGCAGCGGGCAAGGGGTCCCAGAGACCCAGTACTTC. Translating gives CASSGQGVPETQYF.

The rearrangement joins TRBV7-8 to TRBJ2-3; D gene unclear. The length of the CDR3 is 15 residues. The germline V and J ends were trimmed by 3 bases and 0 bases, with 10 bases remaining between them. The V gene's germline CDR1 is SGHVS and CDR2 FQNEAQ. The CDR3: CASSLQYRSTDTQYF. CDR3 nucleotides: TGTGCCAGCAGCTTGCAATACCGGAGCACAGATACGCAGTATTTT.

This chain connects TRBV7-2 to TRBJ2-7, with D possibly TRBD2 on 5 matching bases. The germline gives CDR1 SGHTA, CDR2 FQGNSA. This CDR3 has 13 residues. V was trimmed by 5 bases and J by 3 bases, leaving 11 bases between them. CDR3 nucleotide sequence: TGTGCCAGCAGCACCGGGGTTTACTACGAGCAGTACTTC. Its translation is CASSTGVYYEQYF.

The V gene is TRBV2, the J gene TRBJ2-3; 8 positions agree with TRBD1. The CDR3 length is 14 residues. Germline V CDR1 and CDR2: SNHLY, FYNNEI. Trimming at V came to 3 bases and at J to 3 bases, leaving 2 bases not matched to a gene. CDR3 sequence reads: CASSEDRATDTQYF. The DNA for the CDR3 is TGTGCCAGCAGTGAGGACAGGGCGACAGATACGCAGTATTTT.

This sequence joins TRBV4-1 and TRBJ1-1; TRBD1 is a possible D gene (5 bases). Germline loops: CDR1 MGHRA, CDR2 YSYEKL. V was pared by 3 bases and J by 2 bases, with 7 bases between. The CDR3 extends over 13 amino acids. CDR3 coding DNA: TGCGCCAGCAGCCACCAGGGAAACACTGAAGCTTTCTTT. Its translation: CASSHQGNTEAFF.